This T cell receptor beta chain was sequenced during a study of high-grade serous ovarian cancer treatment subgroups. Study-wide background: Samples averaged 14,192 reads and roughly 7,700 unique TCR beta rearrangements.

TCRdb's table, derived via immunoSEQ multiplex PCR, lists solely in-frame clones and lacks some. Found here are about 4,800 clones, about three quarters of them singletons; the top ten hold around 8.9%. The tumor samples were collected prior to definitive surgery or chemotherapy. Study observations and caveats: Only CDR3 was analyzed; CDR1 and CDR2 were not. Same-patient tumor repertoires overlapped at roughly 0.095 to 0.8; different patients barely overlapped. TCR clonal relatedness correlated positively with neoantigen level.

Germline assignment: CDR1 MGHRA and CDR2 YSYEKL. Trimming took off 0 bases at V and 2 bases at J, with 7 bases between the two ends. The CDR3 runs 14 residues. Worth noting for this clone: Its cognate antigen is unknown.

The V gene is TRBV4-1, the J gene TRBJ2-5; no clear D. This TCR was sampled from a human donor with high-grade serous ovarian cancer. Sequencing used tumor tissue. The CDR3 spells CASSQETQQETQYF. Written as DNA, the CDR3 is TGCGCCAGCAGCCAAGAGACTCAACAAGAGACCCAGTACTTC.